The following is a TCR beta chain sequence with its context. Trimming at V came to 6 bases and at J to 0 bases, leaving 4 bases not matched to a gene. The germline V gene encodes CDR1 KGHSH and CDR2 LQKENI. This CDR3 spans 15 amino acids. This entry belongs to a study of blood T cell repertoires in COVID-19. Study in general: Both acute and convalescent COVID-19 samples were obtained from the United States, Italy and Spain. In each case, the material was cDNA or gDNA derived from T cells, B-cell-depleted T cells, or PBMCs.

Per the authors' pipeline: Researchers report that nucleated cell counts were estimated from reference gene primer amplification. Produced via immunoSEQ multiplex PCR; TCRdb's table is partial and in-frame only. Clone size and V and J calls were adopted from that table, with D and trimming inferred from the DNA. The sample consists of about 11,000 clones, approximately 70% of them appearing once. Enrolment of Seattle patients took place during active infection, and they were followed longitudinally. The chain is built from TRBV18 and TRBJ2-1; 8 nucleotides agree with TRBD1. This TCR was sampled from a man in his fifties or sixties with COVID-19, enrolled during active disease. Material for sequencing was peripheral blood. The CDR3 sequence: CASSIGTGSYNEQFF. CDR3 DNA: TGTGCCAGCTCCATCGGGACAGGCTCCTACAATGAGCAGTTCTTC.